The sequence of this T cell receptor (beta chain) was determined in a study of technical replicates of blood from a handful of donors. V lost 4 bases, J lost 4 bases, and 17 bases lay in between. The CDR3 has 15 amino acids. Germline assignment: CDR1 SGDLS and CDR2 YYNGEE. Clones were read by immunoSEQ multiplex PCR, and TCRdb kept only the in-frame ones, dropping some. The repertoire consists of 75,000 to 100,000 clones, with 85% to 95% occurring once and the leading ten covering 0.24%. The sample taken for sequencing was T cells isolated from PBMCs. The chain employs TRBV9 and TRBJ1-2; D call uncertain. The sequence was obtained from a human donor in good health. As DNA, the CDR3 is TGTGCCAGCAGCCTTACAGAGCAAGCTCTCTATGGCTACACCTTC. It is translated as CASSLTEQALYGYTF.